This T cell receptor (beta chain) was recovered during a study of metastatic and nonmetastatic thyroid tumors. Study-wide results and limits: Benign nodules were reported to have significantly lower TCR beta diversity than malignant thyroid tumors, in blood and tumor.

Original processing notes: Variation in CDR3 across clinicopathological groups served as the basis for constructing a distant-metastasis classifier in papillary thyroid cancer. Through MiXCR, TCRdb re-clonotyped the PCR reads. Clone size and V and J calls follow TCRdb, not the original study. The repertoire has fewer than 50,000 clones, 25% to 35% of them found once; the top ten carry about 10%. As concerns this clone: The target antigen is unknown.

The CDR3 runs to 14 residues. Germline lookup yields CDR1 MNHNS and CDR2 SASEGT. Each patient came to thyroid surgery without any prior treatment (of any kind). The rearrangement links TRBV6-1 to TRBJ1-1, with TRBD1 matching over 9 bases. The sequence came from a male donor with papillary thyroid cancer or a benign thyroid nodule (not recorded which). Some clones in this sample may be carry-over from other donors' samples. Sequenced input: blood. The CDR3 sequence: CTTFEDRGDTEAFF. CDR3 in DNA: TGTACCACCTTCGAGGACAGGGGTGACACTGAAGCTTTCTTT.